These T cell receptor beta chains were read from a single sample in a study of shared clonotypes between healthy human individuals. The assay was immunoSEQ multiplex PCR, and TCRdb's table has in-frame clones only and misses some. The profile shows about 1 million clones, about 75% of them singletons. Sequenced sample: memory CD4+ T cells sorted from blood. All receptors come from a man aged 18 to 30 in good health. Both conserved end residues are part of each CDR3. Fields, in order: V gene, clone size, J gene, D gene, CDR3 DNA, CDR3 protein. D genes are given only for firm matches. Where a row states a size, it is once, few, many or the class of an expanded clone; other rows omit it.

TRBV5-1,.,TRBJ2-7,.,TGCGCCAGCAGCACGGAACCGACACTGAGCTCCTACGAGCAGTACTTC,CASSTEPTLSSYEQYF
TRBV30,.,TRBJ2-5,TRBD2,TGTGCCTGGAGTGTAGCTAGCGGGAGTAAAGAGACCCAGTACTTC,CAWSVASGSKETQYF
TRBV4-2,.,TRBJ2-3,TRBD1,TGTGCCAGCAGCCAAGTGAGGGGGCCGGGTCCAACAGATACGCAGTATTTT,CASSQVRGPGPTDTQYF
TRBV10-3,.,TRBJ2-5,.,TGTGCCATCAGCGATGACCAGCAGGAGACCCAGTACTTC,CAISDDQQETQYF
TRBV6-1,once,TRBJ2-7,.,TGTGCCAGCAGGGAGTTGATCTCCTACGAGCAGTACTTC,CASRELISYEQYF
TRBV18,.,TRBJ1-6,.,TGTGCCAGCTCACCTCTCTTCGCAGGGGACGGGTCACCCCTCCACTTT,CASSPLFAGDGSPLHF
TRBV27,once,TRBJ2-3,.,TGTGCCAGCAGCTTCTTACGGGCAGATACGCAGTATTTT,CASSFLRADTQYF
TRBV18,.,TRBJ1-5,.,TGTGCCAGCTCACCACGGTCCGGGGGCTACAATCAGCCCCAGCATTTT,CASSPRSGGYNQPQHF
TRBV6-1,few,TRBJ2-1,TRBD2,TGTGCCAGCAGTGAAGCAATGTTAAGCGGGGTCAATGAGCAGTTCTTC,CASSEAMLSGVNEQFF
TRBV5-4,.,TRBJ1-2,.,TGTGCCAGCAGCCTTGACCGGGGGGGATATGGCTACACCTTC,CASSLDRGGYGYTF
TRBV7-2,few,TRBJ2-1,TRBD2,TGTGCCAGCAGCCGGAGGGGACTAGCGGGAGGGAATGAGCAGTTCTTC,CASSRRGLAGGNEQFF
TRBV4-1,.,TRBJ1-2,.,TGCGCCAGCAGCCCCGGGATGGGTTATAACCCTTATGGCTACACCTTC,CASSPGMGYNPYGYTF
TRBV6-6,.,TRBJ2-7,.,TGTGCCAGCAGGAATCCCAACTCGTACGAGCAGTACTTC,CASRNPNSYEQYF
TRBV19,.,TRBJ2-3,TRBD2,TGTGCCAGTAGTATGGTAGCGGGGGGGCTAACAGATACGCAGTATTTT,CASSMVAGGLTDTQYF
TRBV5-4,few,TRBJ1-2,.,TGTGCCAGCAGCCCGAATTGGGGGATAGACGGCTACACCTTC,CASSPNWGIDGYTF
TRBV15,.,TRBJ2-3,TRBD2,TGTGCCACCAGCACCTTAGCGGGAGCCACAGATACGCAGTATTTT,CATSTLAGATDTQYF
TRBV5-1,.,TRBJ2-3,TRBD2,TGCGCCAGCAGCTTGGAATTGGGCGGGAGTGTGGATACGCAGTATTTT,CASSLELGGSVDTQYF
TRBV6-5,.,TRBJ2-2,.,TGTGCCAGCAGCCCTGATGTGATCACCGGGGAGCTGTTTTTT,CASSPDVITGELFF
TRBV6-1,.,TRBJ2-4,.,TGTGCCAGCAGTGAAGCGGACAGAAGATCTATCCGAGCCAAAAACATTCAGTACTTC,CASSEADRRSIRAKNIQYF
TRBV29-1,.,TRBJ2-3,TRBD1,TGCAGCGCCGACAGGGGTAGCACAGATACGCAGTATTTT,CSADRGSTDTQYF
TRBV7-9,.,TRBJ2-7,TRBD2,TGTGCCAGCAGCTTAATGTTGACTAGCGGGGAGTACGAGCAGTACTTC,CASSLMLTSGEYEQYF
TRBV7-9,.,TRBJ1-4,.,TGTGCCAGCAGCTTAATGATTGCAACTAATGAAAAACTGTTTTTT,CASSLMIATNEKLFF
TRBV7-2,.,TRBJ2-7,.,TGTGCCAGCAGCGTCTCTATGAACTACGAGCAGTACTTC,CASSVSMNYEQYF
TRBV18,.,TRBJ1-2,TRBD1,TGTGCCAGCTCACTCAGACAGGGGGGCTCGTCACCTTATGGCTACACCTTC,CASSLRQGGSSPYGYTF
TRBV19,.,TRBJ1-5,TRBD1,TGTGCCAGTAGTATAAGGGCCACGGACAGGGGAGGCCAGCCCCAGCATTTT,CASSIRATDRGGQPQHF
TRBV5-1,.,TRBJ2-5,.,TGCGCCAGCAGCTTGGAGGGCTGGGGGGGCGAGACCCAGTACTTC,CASSLEGWGGETQYF
TRBV2,few,TRBJ1-1,.,TGTGCCAGCGGGGGGCAGGCCGGGGGCACTGAAGCTTTCTTT,CASGGQAGGTEAFF
TRBV30,few,TRBJ1-2,.,TGTGCCTACCAAATATGGGATGGAGGCTACACCTTC,CAYQIWDGGYTF
TRBV28,.,TRBJ2-2,.,TGTGCCAGCAGTCCACCCCCGGATACGAACACCGGGGAGCTGTTTTTT,CASSPPPDTNTGELFF
TRBV5-1,.,TRBJ2-1,.,TGCGCCAGCAGCATGGGTACCCAGGGCCATGAGCAGTTCTTC,CASSMGTQGHEQFF
TRBV29-1,.,TRBJ2-5,TRBD1,TGCAGCGTTGACCGGACAGGGCCAGAGACCCAGTACTTC,CSVDRTGPETQYF
TRBV30,.,TRBJ2-5,.,TGTGCCTGGAGCCCGGGGGCCCCGGAGACCCAGTACTTC,CAWSPGAPETQYF
TRBV5-8,few,TRBJ2-5,TRBD2,TGTGCCAGCAGCTGGTTAGCGGGGGGGCCCGGGGAGACCCAGTACTTC,CASSWLAGGPGETQYF
TRBV11-3,.,TRBJ2-1,TRBD2,TGTGCCAGCAGCAAGGGACTAGCGGGATATGAGCAGTTCTTC,CASSKGLAGYEQFF
TRBV5-1,.,TRBJ2-7,.,TGCGCCAGCAGCTTGTATCTAGGAAATTCCTACGAGCAGTACTTC,CASSLYLGNSYEQYF
TRBV28,once,TRBJ2-3,.,TGTGCCAGCACCCGACTAGGGGTTAGCACAGATACGCAGTATTTT,CASTRLGVSTDTQYF
TRBV7-7,.,TRBJ2-2,TRBD2,TGTGCTAGCAGCCCCCCGGGCGGGAGGGGCACCGGGGAGCTGTTTTTT,CASSPPGGRGTGELFF
TRBV13,.,TRBJ2-1,TRBD2,TGTGCCAGCAGCAAGGACAGTCTATTTGACGGGAGGGAAAACAATGAGCAGTTCTTC,CASSKDSLFDGRENNEQFF
TRBV2,.,TRBJ1-1,.,TGTGCCAGCAGTGGGAACAGGGTCGCCACTGAAGCTTTCTTT,CASSGNRVATEAFF
TRBV7-2,.,TRBJ1-2,TRBD1,TGTGCCAGCAGCCTAGCTCAGGGGGACTATGGCTACACCTTC,CASSLAQGDYGYTF
TRBV6-5,.,TRBJ2-5,TRBD2,TGTGCCAGCAGTTACAAATCGGGGGGAACCCAGTACTTC,CASSYKSGGTQYF
TRBV6-1,.,TRBJ1-5,.,TGTGCCAGCAGTGAAACCGGGTACGATAGCAATCAGCCCCAGCATTTT,CASSETGYDSNQPQHF
TRBV7-9,.,TRBJ2-1,.,TGTGCCAGCAGCTTTGGCCGGGACCCCGGGAATGAGCAGTTCTTC,CASSFGRDPGNEQFF
TRBV6-4,.,TRBJ2-1,.,TGTGCCAGCAGTGCCGAAGCCGGAACCTACAATGAGCAGTTCTTC,CASSAEAGTYNEQFF
TRBV7-2,.,TRBJ1-1,.,TGTGCCAGCAGCTCCGACAGGAACACTGAAGCTTTCTTT,CASSSDRNTEAFF
TRBV5-5,.,TRBJ2-2,.,TGTGCCAGCAGCTTGGTCCGGGAGTCTAACACCGGGGAGCTGTTTTTT,CASSLVRESNTGELFF
TRBV6-1,.,TRBJ2-7,.,TGTGCCAGCAGTGAATTGGGAGGATTCTACGAGCAGTACTTC,CASSELGGFYEQYF
TRBV9,.,TRBJ1-2,.,TGTGCCAGCAGCCCCCGGACGGTCTCGTGGGGCTACACCTTC,CASSPRTVSWGYTF
TRBV5-4,.,TRBJ2-3,.,TGTGCCAGCAGCTTCAAGGGAGAAGATACGCAGTATTTT,CASSFKGEDTQYF